These T cell receptor beta chains were read from a single sample in a study of blood T cell repertoires in COVID-19. TCRdb's copy holds only in-frame clones and misses some; the assay was immunoSEQ multiplex PCR. The sample holds about 210,000 clones, roughly 79% seen once. The sample was PBMCs or T cells enriched from blood (not recorded which). The receptors stem from a woman in her 50s with acute COVID-19. Both conserved end residues are trimmed from each CDR3. Size tells how often a clone was seen (once, few, many) or the class of an expanded clone, and some rows leave it out.

TRBJ1-5 | . | TRBV19 | ASSDRYTTDSNQPQH
TRBJ2-7 | . | TRBV7-3 | ASSLAGGDSYEQY
TRBJ2-5 | . | TRBV4-2 | ASSSDRVNQY
TRBJ2-7 | . | TRBV7-9 | ASSLQTYEQY
TRBJ1-2 | once | TRBV20-1 | SVDTNYGYT
TRBJ2-1 | . | TRBV5-4 | ASSLKYRPTGYNEQF
TRBJ2-5 | . | TRBV19 | ASSMGRQETQY
TRBJ1-1 | . | TRBV28 | ASSLRETNTEAF
TRBJ2-3 | . | TRBV4-2 | ASSPPRSISGTLHTDTQY
TRBJ2-2 | . | TRBV2 | ASSKQGTNTGELF
TRBJ2-7 | . | TRBV6-5 | ASSRQGTDYEQY
TRBJ2-3 | once | TRBV6-2/TRBV6-3 | ASSSPTTSTDTQY
TRBJ2-2 | . | TRBV5-1 | ASSPLSVTGELF
TRBJ1-2 | . | TRBV11-1 | ASSLGRTGYGYT
TRBJ1-5 | few | TRBV2 | ASSQGALQPQH
TRBJ1-1 | . | TRBV27 | ASSLQGADYTEAF
TRBJ2-3 | . | TRBV4-3 | ASSQEWTGSRTDTQY
TRBJ1-2 | . | TRBV20-1 | SAFSGDGYT
TRBJ1-3 | . | TRBV5-1 | ASSFGEIGGNTIY
TRBJ2-3 | . | TRBV29-1 | STGRLAGAEDTQY
TRBJ1-5 | . | TRBV2 | ASSDPGQVVGNQPQH
TRBJ2-1 | few | TRBV6-5 | AIQGQTYNEQF
TRBJ1-2 | . | TRBV7-2 | ASSPRWDSLRNLGGYT
TRBJ2-7 | . | TRBV6-1 | ASSERLAGLSYEQY
TRBJ2-4 | . | TRBV18 | ASSASGGANIQY
TRBJ2-2 | few | TRBV9 | ASSEGTIGELF
TRBJ1-1 | . | TRBV6-2/TRBV6-3 | ASSRDRDPRAF
TRBJ1-2 | . | TRBV4-3 | ASSQEINRIGANYGYT
TRBJ2-2 | . | TRBV4-3 | ASSQDGQGARFTGELF
TRBJ2-7 | few | TRBV15 | ATSWGQHTYEQY
TRBJ2-6 | once | TRBV6-4 | ASRQDGAGFSGANVLT
TRBJ2-7 | . | TRBV19 | ASSIQQGAGYSYEQY
TRBJ2-7 | . | TRBV6-5 | ASSPRDRVNEQY
TRBJ1-2 | . | TRBV5-1 | ASSLLRQSLGYT
TRBJ2-2 | . | TRBV7-2 | ASSLALWGPTGELF
TRBJ1-1 | . | TRBV18 | ASSPLSRGKLYTEAF
TRBJ2-5 | . | TRBV2 | ASSEVAGGGETQY
TRBJ1-2 | . | TRBV5-1 | ASSSIYGYT
TRBJ1-2 | . | TRBV18 | ASSPLGQGEKGYT
TRBJ1-6 | few | TRBV28 | ASSLLGQGKVWDDSPLH
TRBJ1-6 | . | TRBV7-9 | ASSPQSGADSPLH
TRBJ2-1 | . | TRBV14 | ASIGGRGSYNEQF
TRBJ1-1 | . | TRBV20-1 | STTQTTEAF
TRBJ1-2 | . | TRBV2 | ASSESQGNNYGYT
TRBJ2-7 | . | TRBV27 | ASSSDRTPYEQY
TRBJ2-1 | . | TRBV28 | ASRTGTSGAYNEQF
TRBJ2-1 | . | TRBV11-2 | ASSLVGTWYDEQF
TRBJ1-5 | . | TRBV28 | ASRNPYSNQPQH
TRBJ1-6 | . | TRBV19 | ASSIQGYNSPLH
TRBJ1-5 | . | TRBV27 | ATRGVYKDQPQH
TRBJ2-7 | few | TRBV14 | ASSQDRGSSYEQY
TRBJ1-1 | . | TRBV16 | ASSPNLGGVGTEAF
TRBJ2-7 | . | TRBV3-1/TRBV3-2 | ASSQGSQGAIEQY
TRBJ2-7 | . | TRBV3-1/TRBV3-2 | ASSQESRRLAGVEEQY
TRBJ2-5 | . | TRBV7-2 | ASSLVRGQETQY
TRBJ1-2 | . | TRBV4-3 | ASSPGTLSTGYT
TRBJ1-2 | . | TRBV27 | ASSRQGNYGYT